This TCR beta chain came from a study of shared clonotypes between healthy human individuals. General study findings and limits: What rarefaction showed was incomplete sorted-subset sequencing despite large depth.

To note about this clone: The antigen remains unidentified.

TCRdb's table, derived via immunoSEQ multiplex PCR, lists solely in-frame clones and lacks some. The sample holds 2 million to 2.5 million clones, about 95% seen once. As defined, naive CD8 cells were CD45RO-negative and positively selected for CCR7, with terminally differentiated effector memory CD45RA+ cells excluded. The ends lost 8 bases at V and 2 bases at J; junction bases unmatched: 3. The CDR3 totals 12 residues. The V gene's germline CDR1 is MNHNY and CDR2 SVGAGI (reference sequence). The receptor was derived from a man younger than 30 in good health. The sequencing sample was made of naive CD8+ T cells sorted from blood. The chain recombines TRBV6-6 with TRBJ2-7; TRBD1 matches at 7 bases. The CDR3, as DNA: TGTGCCAGCGGACAGGTTACCTACGAGCAGTACTTC. This encodes CASGQVTYEQYF.